The 13 T cell receptor beta chains below come from one sample, sequenced in a study of T cell changes during pregnancy in multiple sclerosis. Sequencing used immunoSEQ multiplex PCR; TCRdb keeps in-frame clones, though not all of them. The repertoire holds 76,000 or so clones, with roughly 93% as singletons. Here the sequenced sample was peripheral blood, taken in the second trimester of pregnancy. The receptors were sampled from a female donor in good health, enrolled as a control in a pregnancy study.

The chain uses TRBV7-2 and TRBJ2-7; no definite D call. Germline-derived CDR1 and CDR2 are SGHTA and FQGNSA. This CDR3 has 14 residues. Trimming removed 1 base at V and 1 base at J, with 8 bases between. CDR3 loop: CASSLVAQSYEQYF. In DNA form, the CDR3 reads TGTGCCAGCAGCTTAGTTGCTCAGTCCTACGAGCAGTACTTC. Full variable domain (missing parts from reference TRBV7-2 and TRBJ2-7): GAGVSQSPSNKVTEKGKDVELRCDPISGHTALYWYRQSLGQGLEFLIYFQGNSAPDKSGLPSDRFSAERTGGSVSTLTIQRTQQEDSAVYLCASSLVAQSYEQYFGPGTRLTVT.

The J gene is TRBJ2-7, the V gene TRBV27; 9 bases are shared with TRBD1. The V and J ends lost 4 bases and 1 base, in that order; junction bases with no gene match: 5. The CDR3 length is 15 residues. Germline CDR1 and CDR2: MNHEY and SMNVEV (reference sequence). CDR3 nucleotide sequence: TGTGCCAGCAGTTACCTGACAGGGGGGTCCTACGAGCAGTACTTC. This sequence encodes CASSYLTGGSYEQYF.

This clone came up a few times. The V gene is TRBV4-2, the J gene TRBJ2-2; 15 nucleotides line up with TRBD2. With 1 base clipped from V and 6 bases from J, the junction kept 0 bases outside the gene matches. Germline lookup yields CDR1 LGHNA and CDR2 YNFKEQ. The CDR3 covers 16 residues. CDR3 in DNA: TGTGCCAGCAGCCAAGGGACTAGCGGGGGGGCCGGGGAGCTGTTTTTT. Translated, it gives CASSQGTSGGAGELFF.

V and J are TRBV6-4 and TRBJ2-7; possible D gene TRBD1, 5 bases. The V and J ends lost 6 bases and 5 bases respectively, with 14 bases between them. Germline V CDR1 and CDR2: MRHNA, SNTAGT. This CDR3 comprises 13 residues. The CDR3 region is CASSRGQGHEQYF. The CDR3 DNA reads as TGTGCCAGCAGCCGTGGCCAGGGCCACGAGCAGTACTTC.

This clone has only one observation. The chain couples TRBV19 to TRBJ2-1; 10 bases line up with TRBD2. J gave up 10 bases and V 7 bases, and 13 bases lay outside the gene matches. From germline, CDR1 is LNHDA and CDR2 SQIVND (reference sequence). The CDR3 is 15 residues long. The CDR3 DNA sequence: TGTGCCAGTACCGAGGCGGGACTAGCGTCAGAAGAGCAGTTCTTC. This translates into CASTEAGLASEEQFF.

This chain uses TRBV19 with TRBJ2-1, with TRBD1 identical over 7 bases. This CDR3 is built from 17 residues. V lost 4 bases, J lost 7 bases, and 16 bases stayed unmatched. Germline V gene lookup returns CDR1 LNHDA and CDR2 SQIVND (reference sequence). As DNA, the CDR3 is TGTGCCAGTAGTAACCTCTTCAGGGGGTCTGGAAAGAATGAGCAGTTCTTC. This sequence encodes CASSNLFRGSGKNEQFF.

The chain uses TRBV6-5 and TRBJ2-1, with a possible D match to TRBD2 (7 bases). V was trimmed by 2 bases and J by 8 bases, leaving 16 bases between them. Germline V CDR1 and CDR2: MNHEY, SVGAGI. This CDR3 has 15 residues. The CDR3 coding sequence is TGTGCCAGCAGTTACCAGGTGGGGGGGCTCGATGAGCAGTTCTTC. This codes for CASSYQVGGLDEQFF.

The CDR3 spells CASSESRTSGGHGTQYF. CDR3 DNA: TGCGCCAGCAGTGAGTCTAGGACTAGCGGGGGGCACGGGACCCAGTACTTC. The chain has TRBV10-2 and TRBJ2-5; 14 bases match TRBD2. The CDR3 is made up of 17 amino acids. Germline V gene lookup returns CDR1 WSHSY and CDR2 SAAADI. Trimming at V came to 0 bases and at J to 7 bases, leaving 7 bases not matched to a gene.

To note about this clone: At one boundary the junction diverges from the germline segment, which might be a read error. V gene TRBV5-1 combines with J gene TRBJ2-7, with D perhaps matching TRBD1 (5 bases). This CDR3 has 12 amino acids. Germline V gene data show CDR1 as SGHRS and CDR2 as YFSETQ. The CDR3 coding sequence is TGCGCCAGCAGCTTAAGTGGACACGAGAAGTACTTC. Its translation: CASSLSGHEKYF.

The V call is TRBV6-4, the J call TRBJ2-1, with 10 bases aligning to TRBD2. The CDR3 contains 15 residues. Trimming at V came to 3 bases and at J to 8 bases, leaving 7 bases not matched to a gene. CDR1 MRHNA and CDR2 SNTAGT come from the germline V gene. This CDR3 is CASSEEAGGRDEQFF. DNA of the CDR3: TGTGCCAGCAGTGAGGAAGCGGGGGGGCGGGATGAGCAGTTCTTC.

The chain couples TRBV9 to TRBJ2-3, with D tentatively TRBD2 (5 bases). CDR1 and CDR2 from the germline V gene are SGDLS and YYNGEE. Trimming took off 2 bases at V and 2 bases at J, with 6 bases between the two ends. The CDR3 has 13 residues. This chain's CDR3 is CASSVEATDTQYF. Here the CDR3 DNA reads TGTGCCAGCAGCGTGGAGGCCACAGATACGCAGTATTTT.

V and J are TRBV6-1 and TRBJ1-6; TRBD1 aligns across 8 bases. The V gene end was trimmed by 4 bases and the J gene end by 4 bases; junction bases not matched to a gene: 9. The CDR3 spans 17 residues. The germline V gene encodes CDR1 MNHNS and CDR2 SASEGT. The CDR3 spells CASSGTGSVVYNSPLHF. The CDR3 DNA reads as TGTGCCAGCAGTGGGACAGGGTCGGTTGTTTATAATTCACCCCTCCACTTT.

The V and J genes are TRBV29-1 and TRBJ1-1; no clear D. Germline lookup yields CDR1 SQVTM and CDR2 ANQGSEA. The CDR3 loop spans 13 amino acids. Trimming removed 8 bases from V and 1 base from J, with 14 bases in between. Here the CDR3 reads CSSSEGANTEAFF. Written as DNA, the CDR3 is TGCAGCTCCTCCGAGGGCGCGAACACTGAAGCTTTCTTT.